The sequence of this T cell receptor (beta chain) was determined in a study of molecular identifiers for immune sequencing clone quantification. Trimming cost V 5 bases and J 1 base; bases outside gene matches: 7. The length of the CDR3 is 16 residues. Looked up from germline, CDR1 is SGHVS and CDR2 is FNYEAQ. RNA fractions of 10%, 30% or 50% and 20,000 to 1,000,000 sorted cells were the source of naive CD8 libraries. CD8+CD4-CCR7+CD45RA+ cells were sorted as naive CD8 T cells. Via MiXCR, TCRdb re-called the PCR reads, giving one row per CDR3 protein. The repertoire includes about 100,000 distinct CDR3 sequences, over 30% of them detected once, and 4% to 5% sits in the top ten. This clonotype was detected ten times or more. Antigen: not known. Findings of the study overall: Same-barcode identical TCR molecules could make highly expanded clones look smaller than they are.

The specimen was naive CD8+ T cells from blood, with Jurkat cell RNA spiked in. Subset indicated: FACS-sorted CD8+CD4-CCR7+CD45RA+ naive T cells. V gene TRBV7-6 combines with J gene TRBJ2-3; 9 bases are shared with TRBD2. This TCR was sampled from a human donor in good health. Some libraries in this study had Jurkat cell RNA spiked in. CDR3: CASSLGASGGTDTQYF. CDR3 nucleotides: TGTGCCAGCAGCCTCGGGGCTAGCGGGGGCACAGATACGCAGTATTTT. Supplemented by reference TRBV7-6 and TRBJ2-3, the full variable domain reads GAGVSQSPRYKVTKRGQDVALRCDPISGHVSLYWYRQALGQGPEFLTYFNYEAQQDKSGLPNDRFSAERPEGSISTLTIQRTEQRDSAMYRCASSLGASGGTDTQYFGPGTRLTVL.